What follows is one T cell receptor (beta chain) and its context. Germline assignment: CDR1 MGHRA and CDR2 YSYEKL. V lost 0 bases, J lost 8 bases, and 17 bases lay in between. This CDR3 is 16 amino acids long. Which cohort a participant joined came from the clinical history participants gave. Under the authors' procedure: Amplification with reference gene primers provided the estimates of nucleated cell counts. Assay used: immunoSEQ multiplex PCR; TCRdb lists only in-frame clones, some missing. V and J calls and clone size are those listed in that table; D and trimming were worked out from the DNA. The table shows 220,000 or so clones, with roughly 80% occurring only once. The sample is drawn from a study of blood T cell repertoires in COVID-19. On the study more broadly: Sites in the United States, Italy and Spain provided acute and convalescent COVID-19 samples.

V usage is TRBV4-1 and J usage is TRBJ2-1; tentative D call: TRBD2 (7 bases). The sequencing input was PBMCs or T cells enriched from blood (not recorded which). The TCR sequence derives from a woman aged 40-49 years with acute COVID-19. CDR3 residues: CASSQDWGGKGDEQFF. The CDR3 DNA reads TGCGCCAGCAGCCAAGATTGGGGGGGGAAGGGGGATGAGCAGTTCTTC.